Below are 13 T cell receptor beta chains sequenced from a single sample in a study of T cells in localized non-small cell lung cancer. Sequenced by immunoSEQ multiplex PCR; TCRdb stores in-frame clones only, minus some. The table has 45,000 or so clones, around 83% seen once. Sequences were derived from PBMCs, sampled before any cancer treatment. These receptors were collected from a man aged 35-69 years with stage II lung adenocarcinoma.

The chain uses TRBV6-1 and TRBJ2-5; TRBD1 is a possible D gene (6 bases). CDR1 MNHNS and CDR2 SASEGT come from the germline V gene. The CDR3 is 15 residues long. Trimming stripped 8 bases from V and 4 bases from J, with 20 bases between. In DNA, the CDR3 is TGTGCCAGCTCTGACCCGACAGGTCAGGGAGAGACCCAGTACTTC. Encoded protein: CASSDPTGQGETQYF.

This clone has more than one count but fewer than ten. CDR3 region: CASSLEGNYGYTF. DNA of the CDR3: TGTGCCAGCAGCTTAGAAGGGAACTATGGCTACACCTTC. The rearrangement joins TRBV7-9 to TRBJ1-2; D remains ambiguous. This CDR3 is built from 13 residues. Trimming stripped 1 base from V and 2 bases from J, with 5 bases between. CDR1 is SEHNR, CDR2 FQNEAQ, per germline (reference sequence).

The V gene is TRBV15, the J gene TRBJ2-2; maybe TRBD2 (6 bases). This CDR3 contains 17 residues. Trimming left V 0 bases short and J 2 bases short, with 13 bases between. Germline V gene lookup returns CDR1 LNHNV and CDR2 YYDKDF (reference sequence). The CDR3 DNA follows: TGTGCCACCAGCAGAGAGGGCGGGATTATTAACACCGGGGAGCTGTTTTTT. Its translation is CATSREGGIINTGELFF.

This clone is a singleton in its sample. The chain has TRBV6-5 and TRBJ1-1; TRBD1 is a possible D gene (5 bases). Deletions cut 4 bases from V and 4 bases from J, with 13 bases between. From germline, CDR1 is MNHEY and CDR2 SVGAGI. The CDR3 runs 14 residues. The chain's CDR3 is CASSSLGVGTEAFF. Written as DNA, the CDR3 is TGTGCCAGCAGTTCGCTAGGGGTGGGCACTGAAGCTTTCTTT.

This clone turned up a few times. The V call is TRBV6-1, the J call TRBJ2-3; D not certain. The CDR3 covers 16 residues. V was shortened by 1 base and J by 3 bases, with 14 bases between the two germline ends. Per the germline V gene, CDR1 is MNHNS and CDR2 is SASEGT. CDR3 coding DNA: TGTGCCAGCAGTGAAGGCCCCACCGGGCCGACAGATACGCAGTATTTT. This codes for CASSEGPTGPTDTQYF.

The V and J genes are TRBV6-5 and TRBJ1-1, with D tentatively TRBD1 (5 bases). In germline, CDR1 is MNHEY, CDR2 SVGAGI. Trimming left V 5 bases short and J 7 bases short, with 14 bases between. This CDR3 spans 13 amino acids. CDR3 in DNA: TGTGCCAGCAGTCGAGGCCTGGGGGGTGAAGCTTTCTTT. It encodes CASSRGLGGEAFF.

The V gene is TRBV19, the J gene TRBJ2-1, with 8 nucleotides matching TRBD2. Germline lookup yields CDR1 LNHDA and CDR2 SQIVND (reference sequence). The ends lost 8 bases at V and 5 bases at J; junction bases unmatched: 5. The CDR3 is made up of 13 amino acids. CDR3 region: CASGPGGNNEQFF. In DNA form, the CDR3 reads TGTGCCAGTGGGCCGGGGGGGAACAATGAGCAGTTCTTC.

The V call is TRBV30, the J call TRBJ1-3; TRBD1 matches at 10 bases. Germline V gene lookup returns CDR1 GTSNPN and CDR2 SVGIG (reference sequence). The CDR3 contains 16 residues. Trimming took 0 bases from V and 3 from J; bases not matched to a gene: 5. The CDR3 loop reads CAWSVGDRGVGNTIYF. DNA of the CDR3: TGTGCCTGGAGTGTGGGGGACAGGGGCGTTGGAAACACCATATATTTT.

CDR3 loop: CASSPGRTNQPQHF. DNA of the CDR3: TGTGCCAGCTCACCGGGAAGGACTAATCAGCCCCAGCATTTT. The V call is TRBV18, the J call TRBJ1-5, with D uncertain. V lost 3 bases and J 4 bases, leaving 10 bases between the germline ends. Germline loops: CDR1 KGHSH, CDR2 LQKENI. This CDR3 comprises 14 residues. The complete variable domain, with remaining parts taken from reference TRBV18 and TRBJ1-5, reads NAGVMQNPRHLVRRRGQEARLRCSPMKGHSHVYWYRQLPEEGLKFMVYLQKENIIDESGMPKERFSAEFPKEGPSILRIQQVVRGDSAAYFCASSPGRTNQPQHFGDGTRLSIL.

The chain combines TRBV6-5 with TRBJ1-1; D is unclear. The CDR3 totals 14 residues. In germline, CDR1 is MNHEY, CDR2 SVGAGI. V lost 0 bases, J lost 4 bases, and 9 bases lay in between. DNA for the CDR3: TGTGCCAGCAGTTACTCCTGGGCCCTCACTGAAGCTTTCTTT. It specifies CASSYSWALTEAFF.

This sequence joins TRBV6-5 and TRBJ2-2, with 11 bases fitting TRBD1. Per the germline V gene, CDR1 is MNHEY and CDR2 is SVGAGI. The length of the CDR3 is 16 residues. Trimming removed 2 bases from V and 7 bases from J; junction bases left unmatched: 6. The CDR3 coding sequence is TGTGCCAGCAGTTACACGGGGACAGGGGGTGGCGGGGAGCTGTTTTTT. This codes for CASSYTGTGGGGELFF.

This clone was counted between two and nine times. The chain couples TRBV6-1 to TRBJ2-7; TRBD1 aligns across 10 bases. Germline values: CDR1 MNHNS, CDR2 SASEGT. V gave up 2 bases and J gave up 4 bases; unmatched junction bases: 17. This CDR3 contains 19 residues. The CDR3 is CASSERIGLGDRGLYEQYV. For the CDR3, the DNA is TGTGCCAGCAGTGAAAGGATCGGTCTCGGGGACAGGGGTCTATACGAGCAGTACGTC.

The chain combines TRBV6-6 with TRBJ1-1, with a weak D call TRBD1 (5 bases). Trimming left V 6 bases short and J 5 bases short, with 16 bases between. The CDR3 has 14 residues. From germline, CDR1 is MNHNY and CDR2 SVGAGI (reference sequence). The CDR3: CASRVQAQDTEAFF. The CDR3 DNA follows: TGTGCCAGCAGGGTACAGGCTCAGGATACTGAAGCTTTCTTT.